This T cell receptor beta chain is drawn from a study of T cells in Graves' hyperthyroidism and ophthalmopathy. RNA transcripts gave rise to amplified TCR beta CDR3 regions. TCR CDR3 underwent first-round RT-PCR with the HTBI primer set. TCRdb redid the calling of the multiplex PCR reads with MiXCR, one entry per CDR3 protein. The table includes fewer than 400,000 distinct CDR3 sequences, approximately 25% detected once. The ends were cut back, 5 bases at V and 7 bases at J, with 16 bases in the middle. The germline CDR1 and CDR2 sequences are SEHNR and FQNEAQ (reference sequence). CDR3 length: 14 amino acids. This clonotype turned up a few times.

J is TRBJ2-3 and V is TRBV7-9; D may be TRBD2 (7 bases). Sequencing input: blood. This receptor was identified in a man aged 45-65 years with Graves' hyperthyroidism. The DNA of the CDR3 is TGTGCCAGCAGCCTACCTCGGGGGGCTAATACGCAGTATTTT. Protein product: CASSLPRGANTQYF.